What follows are 24 T cell receptor beta chains derived from one specimen sequenced in a study of shared clonotypes between healthy human individuals. The method was immunoSEQ multiplex PCR; TCRdb's version includes in-frame clones alone and lacks a portion of them. The table includes under 850,000 clones, over 55% detected once. Sequenced input: memory CD4+ T cells sorted from blood. Indicated subset: CD45RA-negative fraction. Receptors were obtained from a woman in her 30s in good health.

The chain uses TRBV28 and TRBJ1-2; D is possibly TRBD1 (5 bases). The CDR3 is 12 amino acids. Germline V gene lookup returns CDR1 MDHEN and CDR2 SYDVKM. The V end was cut by 5 bases, the J end by 5 bases, with 9 bases between. The chain's CDR3 is CASSGDVYGYTF. The CDR3 DNA sequence: TGTGCCAGCAGTGGGGACGTTTATGGCTACACCTTC.

The chain carries TRBV28 and TRBJ2-3, with 7 bases that match TRBD2. This CDR3 has 17 amino acids. Germline-derived CDR1 and CDR2 are MDHEN and SYDVKM. The J segment lost 2 bases and the V segment lost 5 bases, leaving 13 bases of the junction unmatched. The CDR3 DNA follows: TGTGCCAGCAGTCCGTACCTCCTAGCGGACTTCACAGATACGCAGTATTTT. Its translation: CASSPYLLADFTDTQYF.

This clone showed up many times. The CDR3 DNA follows: TGTGCCAGTAGTATCGGCGGCCAAGAGACCCAGTACTTC. Its translation is CASSIGGQETQYF. V and J are TRBV19 and TRBJ2-5, with unresolved D. Between the trimmed V and J ends, which lost 3 bases and 1 base, there was a span of 6 bases. Germline V gene sequence: CDR1 LNHDA, CDR2 SQIVND (reference sequence). This CDR3 region has 13 residues. The full variable domain, its missing parts supplied by reference TRBV19 and TRBJ2-5, is DGGITQSPKYLFRKEGQNVTLSCEQNLNHDAMYWYRQDPGQGLRLIYYSQIVNDFQKGDIAEGYSVSREKKESFPLTVTSAQKNPTAFYLCASSIGGQETQYFGPGTRLLVL.

This clone appeared a single time. The rearrangement joins TRBV28 to TRBJ1-4; D may be TRBD1 (5 bases). V lost 6 bases and J lost 7, with 18 bases in between. The germline V gene encodes CDR1 MDHEN and CDR2 SYDVKM. The CDR3 extends over 15 amino acids. CDR3 residues: CASSTNRNRLEKLFF. DNA of the CDR3: TGTGCCAGCAGCACTAACCGTAACAGGCTTGAAAAACTGTTTTTT.

This clone has a handful of counts. Within the sample, other DNA sequences also encode this same CDR3. The chain is built from TRBV10-3 and TRBJ2-3; 10 bases line up with TRBD1. The CDR3 is made up of 14 amino acids. CDR1 is ENHRY and CDR2 is SYGVKD in the germline V gene. V gave up 0 bases and J gave up 6 bases; unmatched junction bases: 0. The CDR3 spells CAISESDRGDTQYF. DNA for the CDR3: TGTGCCATCAGTGAGTCGGACAGGGGGGATACGCAGTATTTT.

The rearrangement links TRBV9 to TRBJ2-2; D is undetermined. This CDR3 is 14 amino acids long. Per germline, CDR1 SGDLS and CDR2 YYNGEE. Trimming stripped 6 bases from V and 2 bases from J, with 11 bases between. The CDR3 DNA follows: TGTGCCAGCAAACGCAGCAGTAACACCGGGGAGCTGTTTTTT. It specifies CASKRSSNTGELFF.

The chain combines TRBV6-6 with TRBJ1-4; 8 bases fit TRBD1. V shed 6 bases and J 6 bases; nucleotides not matched to a gene: 9. Germline assignment: CDR1 MNHNY and CDR2 SVGAGI (reference sequence). This CDR3 region has 15 residues. CDR3 nucleotide sequence: TGTGCCAGCAGCCCCCGTGACAGGGGTGATGAAAAACTGTTTTTT. Protein sequence: CASSPRDRGDEKLFF.

The chain employs TRBV4-1 and TRBJ2-3, with 7 bases aligning to TRBD2. The V segment lost 2 bases and the J segment 0 bases; nucleotides outside the gene matches: 11. This CDR3 spans 18 amino acids. The germline V gene encodes CDR1 MGHRA and CDR2 YSYEKL. The CDR3 region is CASSQPRPREGSTDTQYF. CDR3 coding DNA: TGCGCCAGCAGCCAACCACGCCCCAGGGAGGGGAGCACAGATACGCAGTATTTT.

CDR3 sequence reads: CASSLMLRGQETQYF. DNA for the CDR3: TGCGCCAGCAGCTTAATGTTGAGGGGGCAAGAGACCCAGTACTTC. V and J are TRBV5-1 and TRBJ2-5; a possible D gene is TRBD1 (6 bases). This CDR3 has 15 residues. V was clipped by 2 bases and J by 2 bases, with 13 bases between them. The germline V gene encodes CDR1 SGHRS and CDR2 YFSETQ.

This clone has only a few counts. This sequence joins TRBV7-4 and TRBJ2-7; D might be TRBD2 (5 bases). The CDR3 is 16 residues long. Germline V gene lookup returns CDR1 SGHVT and CDR2 SQSDAQ. V was cut by 1 base and J by 5 bases, with 18 bases left in between. As DNA, the CDR3 is TGTGCCAGCAGCTTAGAGGTCGAGCGGCCCCCGGACGAGCAGTACTTC. It specifies CASSLEVERPPDEQYF.

The chain joins TRBV15 to TRBJ2-1; 9 nucleotides line up with TRBD2. In germline, CDR1 is LNHNV, CDR2 YYDKDF (reference sequence). With 3 bases clipped from V and 10 bases from J, the junction kept 4 bases outside the gene matches. The CDR3 spans 13 residues. DNA of the CDR3: TGTGCCACCAGCAGCGTAGCGGGAGAGGAGCAGTTCTTC. Protein: CATSSVAGEEQFF.

This clone was observed a handful of times. This chain joins TRBV27 and TRBJ1-2; perhaps TRBD1 as D (5 bases). The CDR3 is made up of 16 amino acids. Germline-derived CDR1 and CDR2 are MNHEY and SMNVEV (reference sequence). V was clipped by 5 bases and J by 2 bases, with 18 bases between them. DNA of the CDR3: TGTGCCAGCAGTGCCTGGACAATTTCAGGGAACTATGGCTACACCTTC. Its protein product is CASSAWTISGNYGYTF.

The gene calls are TRBV10-2 and TRBJ1-1; the D is unclear. From germline, CDR1 is WSHSY and CDR2 SAAADI. V was cut by 3 bases and J by 3 bases, with 5 bases left in between. The CDR3 runs 12 residues. This CDR3 is CASSDLHTEAFF. In DNA, the CDR3 is TGCGCCAGCAGTGATCTTCACACTGAAGCTTTCTTT.

The chain employs TRBV18 and TRBJ1-2; D perhaps matches TRBD1 (5 bases). V dropped 3 bases and J dropped 6 bases, with 17 bases sitting between them. The germline V gene has CDR1 KGHSH and CDR2 LQKENI. The CDR3 loop spans 15 amino acids. CDR3 in amino acids: CASSPGDPSGHGYTF. The DNA of the CDR3 is TGTGCCAGCTCACCCGGGGACCCTTCCGGCCATGGCTACACCTTC.

This clone has just a few counts. Other DNA sequences in this sample translate to the same CDR3. The chain uses TRBV19 and TRBJ2-5, with D tentatively TRBD2 (5 bases). This CDR3 comprises 13 residues. Per the germline V gene, CDR1 is LNHDA and CDR2 is SQIVND (reference sequence). Trimming pared 6 bases from V and 3 bases from J, leaving 11 bases between. CDR3 protein: CASSRTGEETQYF. In DNA form, the CDR3 reads TGTGCCAGTAGCCGGACCGGGGAAGAGACCCAGTACTTC.

This chain uses TRBV28 with TRBJ2-7; 7 bases agree with TRBD1. This CDR3 has 14 amino acids. Trimming removed 5 bases from V and 5 bases from J; junction bases left unmatched: 9. The germline V gene encodes CDR1 MDHEN and CDR2 SYDVKM. DNA for the CDR3: TGTGCCAGCAGTCCCTGGACAGGATCCCACGAGCAGTACTTC. Translating gives CASSPWTGSHEQYF.

This clone has more than one count but fewer than ten. The rearrangement uses TRBV7-9 and TRBJ2-2, with 10 bases aligning to TRBD2. CDR1 is SEHNR, CDR2 FQNEAQ, per germline (reference sequence). Trimming took 4 bases from V and 3 from J; bases not matched to a gene: 8. CDR3 length equals 17 residues. The CDR3 spells CASSSRGTSEDTGELFF. The CDR3 nucleotides are TGTGCCAGCAGCTCTAGAGGGACTAGCGAAGACACCGGGGAGCTGTTTTTT. Together with reference TRBV7-9 and TRBJ2-2, the CDR3 gives the full variable domain: DTGVSQNPRHKITKRGQNVTFRCDPISEHNRLYWYRQTLGQGPEFLTYFQNEAQLEKSRLLSDRFSAERPKGSFSTLEIQRTEQGDSAMYLCASSSRGTSEDTGELFFGEGSRLTVL.

Note on this clone: This CDR3 is also generated by other DNA sequences in the sample. The rearrangement links TRBV5-1 to TRBJ1-2; D call uncertain. This CDR3 is 14 amino acids long. V lost 0 bases, J lost 2 bases, and 8 bases lay in between. The germline V gene encodes CDR1 SGHRS and CDR2 YFSETQ. The CDR3 region is CASSLDTANYGYTF. The CDR3 nucleotides read TGCGCCAGCAGCTTGGATACGGCGAACTATGGCTACACCTTC.

This chain uses TRBV18 with TRBJ2-2; D is tentatively TRBD1 or TRBD2 (5 bases each). CDR3 size: 18 residues. V lost 5 bases, J lost 0 bases, and 19 bases lay in between. The V gene's germline CDR1 is KGHSH and CDR2 LQKENI. Here the CDR3 DNA reads TGTGCCAGCTCATCCCGGGACCAAGGCATTCCGAACACCGGGGAGCTGTTTTTT. This codes for CASSSRDQGIPNTGELFF.

The chain couples TRBV5-6 to TRBJ2-5, with unresolved D. The CDR3 loop spans 11 amino acids. Germline V gene sequence: CDR1 SGHDT, CDR2 YYEEEE. V lost 0 bases and J 5 bases, leaving 2 bases between the germline ends. CDR3 loop: CASSLAETQYF. Here the CDR3 DNA reads TGTGCCAGCAGCTTGGCTGAGACCCAGTACTTC.

CDR3 sequence (DNA): TGTGCCAGCAGCCCCGCCGATTTTTGGGGGCAAGAGACCCAGTACTTC. This gives the protein CASSPADFWGQETQYF. V is TRBV11-2 and J is TRBJ2-5; D might be TRBD1 or TRBD2, each matching 5 bases. CDR1 and CDR2 (germline): SGHAT, FQNNGV. The CDR3 loop spans 16 amino acids. Trimming cost V 5 bases and J 2 bases, with 18 bases left between them.

V gene TRBV6-1 combines with J gene TRBJ1-5; 7 nucleotides agree with TRBD1. With V trimmed by 4 bases and J by 1 base, 10 bases remained unmatched. This CDR3 has 17 amino acids. CDR1 and CDR2 from the germline V gene are MNHNS and SASEGT. For the CDR3, the DNA is TGTGCCAGCAGTGCGACTAGGGGGCTCGGGAGCAATCAGCCCCAGCATTTT. Residues: CASSATRGLGSNQPQHF.

The rearrangement uses TRBV5-1 and TRBJ2-7, with 12 positions matching TRBD1. V lost 3 bases, J lost 6 bases, and 4 bases stayed unmatched. The CDR3 is made up of 14 amino acids. CDR1 SGHRS and CDR2 YFSETQ come from the germline V gene. CDR3 sequence (DNA): TGCGCCAGCAGCTGGGGACAGGGGGCACTCGAGCAGTACTTC. The encoded protein is CASSWGQGALEQYF.

The genes are TRBV2 and TRBJ2-1, with 9 bases matching TRBD2. CDR3 length: 14 residues. Germline V gene sequence: CDR1 SNHLY, CDR2 FYNNEI. With V trimmed by 7 bases and J by 6 bases, 7 bases remained unmatched. The DNA for the CDR3 is TGTGCCAGCATTCTAAGCGGGAGGAGCAATGAGCAGTTCTTC. Its protein product is CASILSGRSNEQFF.